This passage covers 30 T cell receptor beta chains from one sample sequenced in a study of response to subunit inactivated influenza vaccine. In TCRdb, the RT-PCR reads were re-called with MiXCR into one record per CDR3 protein. The profile shows hundreds of thousands of distinct CDR3 sequences, more than 15% of them singletons. The specimen comprised PBMCs from blood, sampled about 11 days after vaccination. These TCRs come from a man between 50 and 59 years old who received an inactivated influenza vaccine.

The chain joins TRBV4-1 to TRBJ2-5; D is unresolved. The V gene's germline CDR1 is MGHRA and CDR2 YSYEKL. The V end was cut by 4 bases, the J end by 2 bases, with 14 bases between. This CDR3 is 15 amino acids long. CDR3 protein: CASSLEGNLQETQYF. The CDR3, as DNA: TGCGCCAGCAGCCTTGAAGGTAACCTACAAGAGACCCAGTACTTC.

This clonotype has only a few counts. V gene TRBV12-3 or TRBV12-4 combines with J gene TRBJ2-2, with 14 positions matching TRBD2. V dropped 1 base and J dropped 0; count of bases not matched to a gene: 10. The CDR3 totals 21 residues. CDR3 sequence: CASSLGTPGTSGGANTGELFF. In nucleotides, the CDR3 is TGTGCCAGCAGTTTAGGGACCCCCGGGACTAGCGGGGGTGCGAACACCGGGGAGCTGTTTTTT.

The V call is TRBV5-1, the J call TRBJ2-5, with D possibly called TRBD1 or TRBD2 (5 bases each). The V gene lost 7 bases and the J gene lost 0 bases, with 10 bases spanning the gap. The CDR3 consists of 13 residues. The V gene's germline CDR1 is SGHRS and CDR2 YFSETQ. The chain's CDR3 is CASGGADQETQYF. The CDR3 DNA follows: TGCGCCAGCGGGGGAGCGGACCAAGAGACCCAGTACTTC.

This chain connects TRBV20-1 to TRBJ2-1; no definite D call. Between the trimmed V and J ends, which lost 0 bases and 8 bases, there was a span of 14 bases. This CDR3 is built from 14 residues. Germline V gives CDR1 DFQATT, CDR2 SNEGSKA (reference sequence). CDR3 bases: TGCAGTGCTAGAGATACGGGCTCCCGGGATGAGCAGTTCTTC. It is translated as CSARDTGSRDEQFF.

This chain connects TRBV7-9 to TRBJ2-5; no definite D call. Looked up from germline, CDR1 is SEHNR and CDR2 is FQNEAQ (reference sequence). This CDR3 has 14 residues. V lost 1 base, J lost 2 bases, and 8 bases lay in between. CDR3 residues: CASSLGAQQETQYF. CDR3 nucleotides: TGTGCCAGCAGCTTAGGGGCACAACAAGAGACCCAGTACTTC.

This clonotype was seen more than once but under ten times. The gene calls are TRBV7-9 and TRBJ2-1, with 7 nucleotides matching TRBD2. The trim removed 2 bases at V and 5 bases at J, leaving 6 bases unmatched. From germline, CDR1 is SEHNR and CDR2 FQNEAQ (reference sequence). This CDR3 region has 15 residues. CDR3 residues: CASSLSGGVNNEQFF. The CDR3 bases are TGTGCCAGCAGCTTATCGGGGGGAGTAAACAATGAGCAGTTCTTC. The variable domain in full, with the rest retrieved from reference TRBV7-9 and TRBJ2-1, is DTGVSQNPRHKITKRGQNVTFRCDPISEHNRLYWYRQTLGQGPEFLTYFQNEAQLEKSRLLSDRFSAERPKGSFSTLEIQRTEQGDSAMYLCASSLSGGVNNEQFFGPGTRLTVL.

This clonotype was recorded a few times. CDR3 coding DNA: TGCGCCAGCAGCGATCCCCGAAGGGGTGGACACTACGAGCAGTACTTC. This sequence encodes CASSDPRRGGHYEQYF. The V gene is TRBV5-1, the J gene TRBJ2-7; TRBD1 might be the D (5 bases). The germline gives CDR1 SGHRS, CDR2 YFSETQ. This CDR3 has 16 amino acids. V was shortened by 4 bases and J by 3 bases, with 20 bases between the two germline ends.

The sample holds many counts of this clonotype. The rearrangement links TRBV12-3 or TRBV12-4 to TRBJ1-1; D is perhaps TRBD1 (5 bases). The germline V and J ends were trimmed by 2 bases and 5 bases, with 6 bases remaining between them. The length of the CDR3 is 12 residues. CDR3 protein: CASSLWGTEAFF. CDR3 in DNA: TGTGCCAGCAGTTTATGGGGGACTGAAGCTTTCTTT.

This clonotype was seen at least ten times. The chain employs TRBV5-1 and TRBJ2-2; possibly TRBD2 for D (5 bases). From germline, CDR1 is SGHRS and CDR2 YFSETQ. This CDR3 is built from 18 residues. V lost 3 bases and J 2 bases, leaving 20 bases between the germline ends. The CDR3 reads CASSWTQDQPYNTGELFF. DNA of the CDR3: TGCGCCAGCAGCTGGACTCAGGACCAGCCCTACAACACCGGGGAGCTGTTTTTT.

This chain uses TRBV10-3 with TRBJ2-4, with no clear D. Germline values: CDR1 ENHRY, CDR2 SYGVKD. The CDR3 runs to 14 residues. The V and J ends lost 3 bases and 6 bases respectively, with 12 bases between them. For the CDR3, the DNA is TGTGCCATCAGTGACGTAGGGATGAGAAACATTCAGTACTTC. Residues: CAISDVGMRNIQYF.

This clonotype showed up just a few times. The J gene is TRBJ1-5, the V gene TRBV30; perhaps TRBD1 as D (5 bases). Between the trimmed V and J ends, which lost 4 bases and 4 bases, there was a span of 11 bases. Germline CDR1 and CDR2: GTSNPN and SVGIG (reference sequence). The CDR3 length is 13 residues. The DNA for the CDR3 is TGTGCCTGGAATTTGCAGGGTAATCAGCCCCAGCATTTT. This gives the protein CAWNLQGNQPQHF.

V usage is TRBV2 and J usage is TRBJ2-1, with 7 bases matching TRBD2. After removal of 6 bases from V and 6 bases from J, the junction contained 11 bases not matched to a gene. The CDR3 has 15 residues. Germline loops: CDR1 SNHLY, CDR2 FYNNEI. Here the CDR3 reads CASRVGAGVSNEQFF. The CDR3 DNA reads TGTGCCAGCAGAGTTGGGGCGGGAGTGAGCAATGAGCAGTTCTTC.

This chain uses TRBV12-3 or TRBV12-4 with TRBJ2-1; 8 bases agree with TRBD2. CDR3 length equals 16 residues. The J segment lost 5 bases and the V segment lost 1 base, leaving 7 bases of the junction unmatched. In DNA, the CDR3 is TGTGCCAGCAGTTTAGTCGGACTAGCAGAGAACAATGAGCAGTTCTTC. It specifies CASSLVGLAENNEQFF.

The chain has TRBV2 and TRBJ1-2, with D unresolved. V lost 4 bases and J 8 bases, leaving 11 bases between the germline ends. CDR3 size: 12 residues. Germline V gene data show CDR1 as SNHLY and CDR2 as FYNNEI. The CDR3 sequence: CASSGRVGGYTF. The CDR3 DNA reads TGTGCCAGCAGTGGACGGGTTGGAGGCTACACCTTC.

This clonotype came up a few times. This chain joins TRBV20-1 and TRBJ2-1; 8 positions agree with TRBD2. Germline loops: CDR1 DFQATT, CDR2 SNEGSKA (reference sequence). This CDR3 spans 14 amino acids. V lost 6 bases, J lost 5 bases, and 9 bases stayed unmatched. The CDR3 DNA reads as TGCAGTGCCGTTAGCGGGGAAGGTCACAATGAGCAGTTCTTC. Translating gives CSAVSGEGHNEQFF.

The J gene is TRBJ2-7, the V gene TRBV3-1; D unresolved. V was pared by 2 bases and J by 0 bases, with 5 bases between. The V gene's germline CDR1 is LGHDT and CDR2 YNNKEL (reference sequence). This CDR3 has 13 residues. CDR3 residues: CASSQTDSYEQYF. DNA of the CDR3: TGTGCCAGCAGCCAAACAGACTCCTACGAGCAGTACTTC.

This clonotype was counted ten times or more. V and J are TRBV4-1 and TRBJ2-1, with 7 bases aligning to TRBD2. Germline loops: CDR1 MGHRA, CDR2 YSYEKL. With V trimmed by 4 bases and J by 6 bases, 9 bases remained unmatched. CDR3 length: 15 residues. CDR3 protein: CASSPTSTVFNEQFF. DNA for the CDR3: TGCGCCAGCAGCCCGACTAGCACAGTTTTCAATGAGCAGTTCTTC.

This clonotype was detected ten times or more. This chain joins TRBV14 and TRBJ2-4; no firm D call. The CDR3 is 16 residues long. Trimming cost V 5 bases and J 0 bases, with 14 bases left between them. Germline loops: CDR1 SGHDN, CDR2 FVKESK. The CDR3 reads CASSKGPSPAKNIQYF. DNA for the CDR3: TGTGCCAGCAGCAAAGGACCCTCCCCAGCCAAAAACATTCAGTACTTC.

The chain links TRBV7-2 to TRBJ2-7; TRBD1 agrees at 7 bases. Germline CDR1 reads SGHTA; CDR2 reads FQGNSA. Unmatched junction bases numbered 10, after V lost 5 bases and J lost 3 bases. CDR3 length: 15 amino acids. CDR3 sequence (DNA): TGTGCCAGCAGCGGACGGACAGGACCCGACTACGAGCAGTACTTC. It is translated as CASSGRTGPDYEQYF.

Many counts were recorded for this clonotype. The V call is TRBV3-1, the J call TRBJ2-3, with D uncertain. Trimming stripped 3 bases from V and 0 bases from J, with 7 bases between. CDR3 size: 14 residues. Germline-derived CDR1 and CDR2 are LGHDT and YNNKEL (reference sequence). CDR3 DNA: TGTGCCAGCAGCCAGGGTATTAGCACAGATACGCAGTATTTT. This encodes CASSQGISTDTQYF.

This chain uses TRBV7-2 with TRBJ2-7, with 11 bases matching TRBD2. Germline V CDR1 and CDR2: SGHTA, FQGNSA. Trimming removed 0 bases from V and 7 bases from J; junction bases left unmatched: 2. The CDR3 runs 14 residues. CDR3 nucleotides: TGTGCCAGCAGCTTAGCATCTAGCGGGGGGGAGCAGTACTTC. Its protein is CASSLASSGGEQYF. Full variable domain (outside the CDR3, taken from reference TRBV7-2 and TRBJ2-7): GAGVSQSPSNKVTEKGKDVELRCDPISGHTALYWYRQSLGQGLEFLIYFQGNSAPDKSGLPSDRFSAERTGGSVSTLTIQRTQQEDSAVYLCASSLASSGGEQYFGPGTRLTVT.

The rearrangement joins TRBV20-1 to TRBJ1-6; TRBD1 matches 7 bases. V shed 5 bases and J 8 bases; nucleotides not matched to a gene: 3. This CDR3 has 12 residues. The V gene's germline CDR1 is DFQATT and CDR2 SNEGSKA (reference sequence). The CDR3 here is CSAQDRDSPLHF. The CDR3 region has the DNA TGCAGTGCTCAAGACAGGGATTCACCCCTCCACTTT.

V usage is TRBV5-1 and J usage is TRBJ2-3; 8 bases match TRBD1. The CDR3 totals 15 residues. V lost 0 bases, J lost 3 bases, and 3 bases stayed unmatched. Germline loops: CDR1 SGHRS, CDR2 YFSETQ. The chain's CDR3 is CASSLEDRATDTQYF. In DNA form, the CDR3 reads TGCGCCAGCAGCTTGGAGGACAGGGCGACAGATACGCAGTATTTT. The variable domain in full, completed from reference TRBV5-1 and TRBJ2-3, reads KAGVTQTPRYLIKTRGQQVTLSCSPISGHRSVSWYQQTPGQGLQFLFEYFSETQRNKGNFPGRFSGRQFSNSRSEMNVSTLELGDSALYLCASSLEDRATDTQYFGPGTRLTVL.

This clonotype has only a few counts. The chain links TRBV10-3 to TRBJ2-5; D is unresolved. Looked up from germline, CDR1 is ENHRY and CDR2 is SYGVKD. The CDR3 is made up of 12 amino acids. The V end lost 4 bases, the J end lost 4 bases, and 7 bases lay between the germline ends. CDR3: CAISAQRETQYF. As DNA, the CDR3 is TGTGCCATCAGTGCACAGCGAGAGACCCAGTACTTC.

This chain joins TRBV29-1 and TRBJ2-1, with D perhaps being TRBD1 or TRBD2 (6 bases each). CDR1 is SQVTM and CDR2 is ANQGSEA in the germline V gene. Trimming left V 7 bases short and J 9 bases short, with 13 bases between. This CDR3 region has 11 residues. The DNA of the CDR3 is TGCAGCGCCCTCCGGGGGCTTGAGCAGTTCTTC. It is translated as CSALRGLEQFF.

The chain employs TRBV3-1 and TRBJ2-5; TRBD2 matches at 7 bases. V was clipped by 4 bases and J by 5 bases; unmatched bases: 4. CDR3 length equals 13 residues. Germline V gene lookup returns CDR1 LGHDT and CDR2 YNNKEL (reference sequence). The CDR3 sequence: CASSPGLTETQYF. The CDR3 DNA is TGTGCCAGCAGCCCGGGACTAACGGAGACCCAGTACTTC.

Only a few counts were recorded for this clonotype. V gene TRBV20-1 combines with J gene TRBJ2-3, with TRBD1 matching over 10 bases. Germline CDR1 is DFQATT and CDR2 is SNEGSKA (reference sequence). V dropped 5 bases and J dropped 1; count of bases not matched to a gene: 9. The CDR3 has 16 residues. The CDR3 bases are TGCAGTGCTTGGCTTACCGGGACAGGGGGCACAGATACGCAGTATTTT. Translation gives CSAWLTGTGGTDTQYF.

This clonotype showed up just a few times. The chain uses TRBV5-1 and TRBJ2-1; 13 bases map to TRBD2. Per the germline V gene, CDR1 is SGHRS and CDR2 is YFSETQ. There are 15 residues in the CDR3. V lost 7 bases, J lost 6 bases, and 7 bases stayed unmatched. Here the CDR3 reads CASRTRTSGSNEQFF. CDR3 coding DNA: TGCGCCAGCCGGACCCGGACTAGCGGGAGCAATGAGCAGTTCTTC.

There are a few counts of this clonotype. The chain couples TRBV10-3 to TRBJ2-7; no clear D gene. The CDR3 totals 14 residues. The V gene's germline CDR1 is ENHRY and CDR2 SYGVKD. V lost 2 bases and J 4 bases, leaving 12 bases between the germline ends. In nucleotides, the CDR3 is TGTGCCATCAGTGAGATTCTGGGAAATTACGAGCAGTACTTC. The encoded protein is CAISEILGNYEQYF.

This clonotype was counted a few times. This sequence joins TRBV4-1 and TRBJ1-5, with D possibly matching TRBD1 (5 bases). V shed 5 bases and J shed 1 base, with 12 bases lying between them. The germline V gene encodes CDR1 MGHRA and CDR2 YSYEKL. This CDR3 has 15 amino acids. CDR3 in amino acids: CASSERDGSNQPQHF. The CDR3 DNA sequence: TGCGCCAGCAGCGAGCGGGACGGCAGCAATCAGCCCCAGCATTTT.